This entry lists 25 T cell receptor beta chains sequenced from one sample in a study of T cell responses to AZD1222 COVID-19 vaccine. Generated by immunoSEQ multiplex PCR, the TCRdb table keeps only in-frame clones and is missing some. The data contain roughly 71,000 clones, 85% of them singletons. Sequencing used peripheral blood, obtained on day 0 of AZD1222 vaccination. The receptors here all came from an adult in good health.

This clone has only one observation. This sequence joins TRBV2 and TRBJ1-5; D is possibly TRBD1 (5 bases). V shed 4 bases and J shed 2 bases, with 15 bases lying between them. CDR3 size: 16 residues. Germline CDR1 is SNHLY and CDR2 is FYNNEI. The CDR3 here is CASSGIGAGGNQPQHF. The CDR3 coding sequence is TGTGCCAGCAGTGGGATTGGGGCTGGAGGCAATCAGCCCCAGCATTTT.

This chain uses TRBV29-1 with TRBJ2-2; tentative D call: TRBD1 (6 bases). The CDR3 runs 14 residues. With 3 bases removed from V and 4 bases from J, the gap between germline ends came to 12 bases. CDR1 is SQVTM, CDR2 ANQGSEA, per germline. The CDR3 sequence is CSVDSAGVTGELFF. CDR3 in DNA: TGCAGCGTTGATTCTGCAGGGGTCACCGGGGAGCTGTTTTTT.

The V call is TRBV12-3 or TRBV12-4, the J call TRBJ1-5, with D hard to call. This CDR3 region has 13 residues. V was pared by 6 bases and J by 3 bases, with 9 bases between. The CDR3 DNA reads TGTGCCAGCAGCGGCGGGTTCAATCAGCCCCAGCATTTT. It encodes CASSGGFNQPQHF.

This clone was found a few times. The chain employs TRBV19 and TRBJ1-1; D is perhaps TRBD1 (5 bases). The germline CDR1 and CDR2 sequences are LNHDA and SQIVND (reference sequence). The CDR3 runs 14 residues. The ends were cut back, 1 base at V and 4 bases at J, with 10 bases in the middle. CDR3 sequence: CASSIGGAPTEAFF. CDR3 bases: TGTGCCAGTAGTATAGGAGGGGCGCCCACTGAAGCTTTCTTT.

The chain employs TRBV18 and TRBJ1-4; 7 nucleotides align to TRBD1. CDR1 is KGHSH, CDR2 LQKENI, per germline. The CDR3 length is 16 residues. V trimming: 3 bases; J trimming: 1 base; junction bases outside the gene matches: 5. CDR3 sequence: CASSPGQILTNEKLFF. CDR3 nucleotide sequence: TGTGCCAGCTCACCGGGACAGATACTAACTAATGAAAAACTGTTTTTT.

The chain combines TRBV18 with TRBJ2-7; D is unresolved. The CDR3 extends over 14 amino acids. In germline, CDR1 is KGHSH, CDR2 LQKENI. Trimming shortened V by 4 bases and J by 2 bases, and 12 bases separated the two germline ends. The DNA of the CDR3 is TGTGCCAGCTCACAGAGTGGTAGTCCCTACGAGCAGTACTTC. Its protein is CASSQSGSPYEQYF. Together with reference TRBV18 and TRBJ2-7, the CDR3 gives the full variable domain: NAGVMQNPRHLVRRRGQEARLRCSPMKGHSHVYWYRQLPEEGLKFMVYLQKENIIDESGMPKERFSAEFPKEGPSILRIQQVVRGDSAAYFCASSQSGSPYEQYFGPGTRLTVT.

The chain uses TRBV6-4 and TRBJ2-2; no clear D. Germline V lookup: CDR1 MRHNA, CDR2 SNTAGT. The CDR3 contains 14 residues. V lost 2 bases and J lost 4, with 8 bases in between. The CDR3 DNA is TGTGCCAGCAGTGACACGACCGGCACCGGGGAGCTGTTTTTT. Translated, it gives CASSDTTGTGELFF.

In its sample, this clone was seen many times. Within the sample, other DNA sequences also encode this same CDR3. The chain has TRBV7-9 and TRBJ1-2; D remains ambiguous. Germline V CDR1 and CDR2: SEHNR, FQNEAQ (reference sequence). The V end was cut by 1 base, the J end by 0 bases, with 6 bases between. The CDR3 length is 14 residues. CDR3 in DNA: TGTGCCAGCAGCTTAGGGCCAGCTAACTATGGCTACACCTTC. Its translation: CASSLGPANYGYTF.

V gene TRBV7-3 combines with J gene TRBJ2-5; either TRBD1 or TRBD2 may fit D (5 bases each). V gave up 7 bases and J gave up 3 bases, with 9 bases separating them. Germline V gene data show CDR1 as SGHTA and CDR2 as FQGTGA. The CDR3 runs 12 residues. CDR3 loop: CASMGRKETQYF. The CDR3 nucleotides are TGTGCCAGCATGGGACGCAAAGAGACCCAGTACTTC.

This chain links TRBV5-1 with TRBJ1-6, with 9 bases that match TRBD1. Germline assignment: CDR1 SGHRS and CDR2 YFSETQ. Trimming removed 4 bases from V and 7 bases from J; junction bases left unmatched: 9. This CDR3 has 16 residues. CDR3 protein: CASSPQGQGPNSPLHF. CDR3 sequence (DNA): TGCGCCAGCAGCCCTCAGGGACAGGGTCCGAATTCACCCCTCCACTTT.

The rearrangement links TRBV29-1 to TRBJ2-7, with a possible D match to TRBD1 (6 bases). This CDR3 has 11 residues. V gave up 8 bases and J gave up 3 bases, with 11 bases separating them. The germline gives CDR1 SQVTM, CDR2 ANQGSEA. For the CDR3, the DNA is TGCAGCACCGCGGACAGCTACGAGCAGTACTTC. It yields the protein CSTADSYEQYF.

In this sample, this clone turned up a few times. In nucleotides, the CDR3 is TGCAGCGTTGACGGGGGCGCGGGTGGAAACACCATATATTTT. It translates to CSVDGGAGGNTIYF. The chain carries TRBV29-1 and TRBJ1-3; D perhaps matches TRBD1 (6 bases). Deletions cut 3 bases from V and 3 bases from J, with 12 bases between. The CDR3 length is 14 residues. Germline-derived CDR1 and CDR2 are SQVTM and ANQGSEA.

V gene TRBV20-1 combines with J gene TRBJ1-1; D is unresolved. The CDR3 has 13 amino acids. The V and J ends lost 3 bases and 0 bases respectively, with 8 bases between them. CDR1 DFQATT and CDR2 SNEGSKA come from the germline V gene (reference sequence). The CDR3 loop reads CSASNSLNTEAFF. The CDR3 DNA sequence: TGCAGTGCTAGTAACAGCCTGAACACTGAAGCTTTCTTT.

The chain couples TRBV24-1 to TRBJ1-1; 8 positions agree with TRBD1. In germline, CDR1 is KGHDR, CDR2 SFDVKD. The trim removed 0 bases at V and 2 bases at J, leaving 10 bases unmatched. The CDR3 spans 18 residues. The CDR3 sequence: CATSDLPGQEDLNTEAFF. The CDR3 region has the DNA TGTGCCACCAGTGATTTGCCGGGACAGGAGGACCTTAACACTGAAGCTTTCTTT.

The DNA of the CDR3 is TGTGCCAGCAGTCCGTTAGTGGCCTTGAAAGGCTACACCTTC. This sequence encodes CASSPLVALKGYTF. This rearrangement joins TRBV6-6 to TRBJ1-2; D ambiguous. The V gene's germline CDR1 is MNHNY and CDR2 SVGAGI (reference sequence). Trimming stripped 5 bases from V and 8 bases from J, with 18 bases between. The CDR3 spans 14 residues.

The chain is built from TRBV5-1 and TRBJ1-2; D unresolved. Germline lookup yields CDR1 SGHRS and CDR2 YFSETQ. V lost 0 bases and J 4 bases, leaving 10 bases between the germline ends. The CDR3 contains 14 residues. The CDR3 spells CASSLVDGSYGYTF. CDR3 bases: TGCGCCAGCAGCTTGGTGGACGGCAGCTATGGCTACACCTTC.

The chain uses TRBV5-1 and TRBJ1-1; D not certain. Trimming took 1 base from V and 2 from J, leaving 6 bases between them. CDR1 and CDR2 (germline): SGHRS, YFSETQ. The CDR3 extends over 13 amino acids. CDR3 sequence (DNA): TGCGCCAGCAGCTTGCAAGCTAACACTGAAGCTTTCTTT. This gives the protein CASSLQANTEAFF.

V gene TRBV5-1 combines with J gene TRBJ2-2, with TRBD1 identical over 8 bases. The junction had 0 bases not matched to a gene; V was cut back by 5 bases and J by 0 bases. The CDR3 loop spans 14 amino acids. Germline V CDR1 and CDR2: SGHRS, YFSETQ. CDR3 protein: CASRGQANTGELFF. In nucleotides, the CDR3 is TGCGCCAGCAGGGGACAGGCGAACACCGGGGAGCTGTTTTTT.

This chain joins TRBV11-2 and TRBJ2-7; the match to TRBD1 covers 7 bases. Germline values: CDR1 SGHAT, CDR2 FQNNGV. J lost 4 bases, V lost 5 bases, and 11 bases had no gene match. The CDR3 has 15 amino acids. The CDR3 sequence: CASSPRPGQDYEQYF. CDR3 sequence (DNA): TGTGCCAGCAGCCCCAGACCCGGACAGGATTACGAGCAGTACTTC. Drawing the rest from reference TRBV11-2 and TRBJ2-7, the complete variable domain is EAGVAQSPRYKIIEKRQSVAFWCNPISGHATLYWYQQILGQGPKLLIQFQNNGVVDDSQLPKDRFSAERLKGVDSTLKIQPAKLEDSAVYLCASSPRPGQDYEQYFGPGTRLTVT.

The sample holds a few counts of this clone. The chain employs TRBV3-1 (or the pseudogene TRBV3-2) and TRBJ2-1; TRBD2 matches 8 bases. The CDR3 contains 18 residues. The V and J ends lost 1 base and 0 bases, in that order; junction bases with no gene match: 8. From germline, CDR1 is LGHDT and CDR2 YNNKEL (reference sequence). CDR3 sequence: CASSQVEAGVGSYNEQFF. In DNA, the CDR3 is TGTGCCAGCAGCCAAGTAGAAGCGGGGGTCGGCTCCTACAATGAGCAGTTCTTC.

The chain links TRBV10-3 to TRBJ1-3; D might be TRBD1 (6 bases). Germline lookup yields CDR1 ENHRY and CDR2 SYGVKD. The CDR3 is 14 residues long. V was clipped by 4 bases and J by 0 bases, with 7 bases between them. The CDR3 region is CAISVDSSGNTIYF. The CDR3 DNA is TGTGCCATCAGTGTGGACAGCTCTGGAAACACCATATATTTT.

As DNA, the CDR3 is TGTGCCAGCAGAGTGGGGACACTTAACACCGGGGAGCTGTTTTTT. It is translated as CASRVGTLNTGELFF. The V call is TRBV27, the J call TRBJ2-2; TRBD1 might be the D (6 bases). The CDR3 covers 15 residues. The germline V gene encodes CDR1 MNHEY and CDR2 SMNVEV (reference sequence). Trimming left V 6 bases short and J 2 bases short, with 13 bases between.

There are a few counts of this clone. The chain recombines TRBV11-2 with TRBJ2-7; the match to TRBD2 covers 11 bases. Trimming cost V 6 bases and J 9 bases; bases outside gene matches: 4. CDR1 is SGHAT, CDR2 FQNNGV, per germline. The length of the CDR3 is 12 residues. CDR3 region: CASRTSGVGQYF. DNA of the CDR3: TGTGCCAGCAGGACTAGCGGGGTCGGGCAGTACTTC.

The chain couples TRBV27 to TRBJ2-3; TRBD2 matches 9 bases. The ends lost 5 bases at V and 1 base at J; junction bases unmatched: 16. Germline loops: CDR1 MNHEY, CDR2 SMNVEV (reference sequence). This CDR3 comprises 19 residues. This chain's CDR3 is CASSTEAASGNRGTDTQYF. The CDR3 region has the DNA TGTGCCAGCAGTACCGAAGCGGCTAGCGGGAACCGTGGCACAGATACGCAGTATTTT.

J is TRBJ1-1 and V is TRBV2; possible D gene TRBD1, 6 bases. This CDR3 has 14 amino acids. V was trimmed by 6 bases and J by 3 bases, leaving 14 bases between them. CDR1 SNHLY and CDR2 FYNNEI come from the germline V gene. CDR3 residues: CASSYTGSDTEAFF. CDR3 DNA: TGTGCCAGCAGCTATACAGGGTCGGACACTGAAGCTTTCTTT.